A single sample is the source of the 22 T cell receptor beta chains below, sequenced in a study of T cells of healthy individuals. Using its own MiXCR run on the 5' RACE reads, TCRdb lists one record per CDR3 protein. The sample yields roughly 87,000 distinct CDR3 sequences, roughly 18% seen once. These receptors originate from a human donor in good health.

This chain links TRBV20-1 with TRBJ2-7; 9 nucleotides match TRBD1. Germline assignment: CDR1 DFQATT and CDR2 SNEGSKA (reference sequence). V gave up 3 bases and J gave up 1 base; unmatched junction bases: 1. This CDR3 contains 13 residues. CDR3 amino acids: CSASDRGSYEQYF. Here the CDR3 DNA reads TGCAGTGCTAGTGACAGGGGGTCCTACGAGCAGTACTTC.

This clonotype was seen only a few times. The chain has TRBV20-1 and TRBJ2-7; possibly TRBD1 for D (6 bases). The germline CDR1 and CDR2 sequences are DFQATT and SNEGSKA (reference sequence). This CDR3 comprises 12 residues. V gave up 4 bases and J gave up 5 bases, with 12 bases separating them. CDR3 DNA sequence: TGCAGTGCTACCTACAGGGCAAACGAGCAGTACTTC. This sequence encodes CSATYRANEQYF.

CDR3 coding DNA: TGTGCCAGCAGTTTTGATCATTCGGCTAACGAGCAGTACTTC. This codes for CASSFDHSANEQYF. The rearrangement uses TRBV5-6 and TRBJ2-7; D is unclear. In germline, CDR1 is SGHDT, CDR2 YYEEEE. Between the trimmed V and J ends, which lost 5 bases and 5 bases, there was a span of 17 bases. This CDR3 contains 14 residues.

This clonotype turned up a few times. The chain uses TRBV6-2 or TRBV6-3 and TRBJ2-1; D uncertain. The CDR3 loop spans 14 amino acids. The germline gives CDR1 MNHEY, CDR2 SVGEGT. V shed 8 bases and J shed 4 bases, with 15 bases lying between them. The CDR3 DNA reads as TGTGCCAGCCTCGGCCGGTTACCGTACAATGAGCAGTTCTTC. Residues: CASLGRLPYNEQFF.

This clonotype has a handful of counts. The chain uses TRBV29-1 and TRBJ1-6; no definite D call. The germline V gene encodes CDR1 SQVTM and CDR2 ANQGSEA. The CDR3 has 13 residues. Trimming left V 4 bases short and J 5 bases short, with 9 bases between. The CDR3 sequence is CSVGSGDNSPLHF. CDR3 nucleotides: TGCAGCGTTGGGTCAGGAGATAATTCACCCCTCCACTTT. Supplemented by reference TRBV29-1 and TRBJ1-6, the full variable domain reads SAVISQKPSRDICQRGTSLTIQCQVDSQVTMMFWYRQQPGQSLTLIATANQGSEATYESGFVIDKFPISRPNLTFSTLTVSNMSPEDSSIYLCSVGSGDNSPLHFGNGTRLTVT.

The V gene is TRBV4-1, the J gene TRBJ2-1, with D maybe TRBD2 (6 bases). V dropped 0 bases and J dropped 0 bases, with 18 bases sitting between them. Germline CDR1 MGHRA, CDR2 YSYEKL. The CDR3 is 19 amino acids. Here the CDR3 reads CASSQDVGSGLVSYNEQFF. CDR3 bases: TGCGCCAGCAGCCAAGATGTGGGTAGCGGCCTAGTCTCCTACAATGAGCAGTTCTTC.

Ten or more counts support this clonotype. The rearrangement uses TRBV6-4 and TRBJ2-1; 10 bases match TRBD2. V dropped 3 bases and J dropped 10; count of bases not matched to a gene: 12. In germline, CDR1 is MRHNA, CDR2 SNTAGT. The CDR3 extends over 16 amino acids. The CDR3, as DNA: TGTGCCAGCAGTGAAAGAACTAGCGGGGAAAGCGGGGAGCAGTTCTTC. It yields the protein CASSERTSGESGEQFF.

The table lists this clonotype with many counts. The rearrangement links TRBV19 to TRBJ2-1, with D unclear. The CDR3 consists of 14 residues. Germline values: CDR1 LNHDA, CDR2 SQIVND (reference sequence). Trimming removed 6 bases at V and 5 bases at J, with 14 bases between. The CDR3 DNA sequence: TGTGCCAGTAGCGGACCCACGGACCACAATGAGCAGTTCTTC. As protein: CASSGPTDHNEQFF. The full variable domain, rest sourced from reference TRBV19 and TRBJ2-1, is DGGITQSPKYLFRKEGQNVTLSCEQNLNHDAMYWYRQDPGQGLRLIYYSQIVNDFQKGDIAEGYSVSREKKESFPLTVTSAQKNPTAFYLCASSGPTDHNEQFFGPGTRLTVL.

This clonotype was counted a few times. V is TRBV5-1 and J is TRBJ2-1; possible D gene TRBD1, 5 bases. The CDR3 covers 13 residues. Germline loops: CDR1 SGHRS, CDR2 YFSETQ. The ends were cut back, 4 bases at V and 6 bases at J, with 11 bases in the middle. The CDR3: CASSPYRSNEQFF. CDR3 nucleotides: TGCGCCAGCAGCCCGTACAGGTCCAATGAGCAGTTCTTC.

With respect to this clonotype: The junction does not match germline at one end; this may be a read error. The rearrangement uses TRBV12-3 or TRBV12-4 and TRBJ2-7; TRBD2 might be the D (5 bases). This CDR3 has 15 amino acids. As DNA, the CDR3 is TGTGCCAGCAAACGGGGTATGTCATCCGCCTACGAGCAGTATTTC. Translating gives CASKRGMSSAYEQYF.

The V and J genes are TRBV2 and TRBJ2-7; D is possibly TRBD1 (6 bases). CDR1 SNHLY and CDR2 FYNNEI come from the germline V gene. The CDR3 is 13 amino acids. The ends were cut back, 3 bases at V and 5 bases at J, with 11 bases in the middle. Here the CDR3 reads CASSEGHSHEQYF. CDR3 in DNA: TGTGCCAGCAGTGAGGGACACAGCCACGAGCAGTACTTC.

This clonotype appeared once. V is TRBV5-4 and J is TRBJ2-3; D is perhaps TRBD2 (6 bases). Germline CDR1 reads SGHNT; CDR2 reads YYREEE (reference sequence). This CDR3 is 16 amino acids long. With 2 bases removed from V and 1 base from J, the gap between germline ends came to 14 bases. The CDR3: CASSFRQRARTDTQYF. The DNA of the CDR3 is TGTGCCAGCAGCTTTAGACAGCGGGCTCGCACAGATACGCAGTATTTT.

This clonotype was seen many times. This chain links TRBV18 with TRBJ1-1; a possible D gene is TRBD1 (6 bases). The CDR3 length is 14 residues. Trimming pared 3 bases from V and 5 bases from J, leaving 13 bases between. Germline V CDR1 and CDR2: KGHSH, LQKENI. The CDR3 DNA follows: TGTGCCAGCTCACCCAACAGGGAAGGTACTGAAGCTTTCTTT. Translating it yields CASSPNREGTEAFF.

In its sample, this clonotype was seen a few times. The rearrangement links TRBV5-1 to TRBJ2-1; 9 nucleotides agree with TRBD2. The V gene's germline CDR1 is SGHRS and CDR2 YFSETQ. This CDR3 is 16 amino acids long. The V and J ends lost 4 bases and 8 bases, in that order; junction bases with no gene match: 13. The CDR3 loop reads CASSLRGGAVIDEQFF. The CDR3 region has the DNA TGCGCCAGCAGCCTACGCGGGGGGGCAGTCATCGATGAGCAGTTCTTC.

This clonotype has just a few counts. The J gene is TRBJ2-7, the V gene TRBV27; 14 bases map to TRBD2. The germline gives CDR1 MNHEY, CDR2 SMNVEV (reference sequence). V lost 8 bases and J lost 3; bases outside the gene matches: 0. The CDR3 is made up of 13 amino acids. DNA of the CDR3: TGTGCCAGCGGGACTAGCGGGAGCTACGAGCAGTACTTC. It specifies CASGTSGSYEQYF.

This clonotype came up many times. The CDR3 sequence is CATSGLAGEGYNEQFF. In nucleotides, the CDR3 is TGTGCCACCAGCGGACTAGCGGGAGAGGGATACAATGAGCAGTTCTTC. This rearrangement joins TRBV15 to TRBJ2-1, with 13 positions matching TRBD2. Trimming took 5 bases from V and 4 from J; bases not matched to a gene: 5. The CDR3 has 16 amino acids. Germline V gene lookup returns CDR1 LNHNV and CDR2 YYDKDF (reference sequence).

This clonotype was seen a few times. V and J are TRBV6-5 and TRBJ1-2; a possible D gene is TRBD1 (5 bases). This CDR3 has 13 residues. Trimming removed 6 bases at V and 4 bases at J, with 12 bases between. Germline lookup yields CDR1 MNHEY and CDR2 SVGAGI. The DNA of the CDR3 is TGTGCCAGCAGGGAGACAGCTTCCTATGGCTACACCTTC. Translation gives CASRETASYGYTF.

This clonotype was seen more than once but under ten times. The CDR3 region has the DNA TGTGCCAGCAGCCAAGAGACAGGGCTGAACACTGAAGCTTTCTTT. It encodes CASSQETGLNTEAFF. The chain couples TRBV4-2 to TRBJ1-1; 7 nucleotides agree with TRBD1. The length of the CDR3 is 15 residues. Germline values: CDR1 LGHNA, CDR2 YNFKEQ. V shed 0 bases and J 0 bases; nucleotides not matched to a gene: 1.

Only a few counts were recorded for this clonotype. The rearrangement links TRBV21-1 to TRBJ2-7; the table's D call of TRBD2 was not tested on the DNA. TRBV21-1 is a recognized pseudogene. This CDR3 spans 14 amino acids. The CDR3 spells CASGGEGLTYEQYF. The CDR3 DNA is TGTGCCAGCGGAGGGGAGGGTTTAACCTACGAGCAGTACTTC.

V gene TRBV10-3 combines with J gene TRBJ1-5; D call uncertain. Trimming left V 5 bases short and J 8 bases short, with 16 bases between. This CDR3 is 14 amino acids long. Per germline, CDR1 ENHRY and CDR2 SYGVKD. CDR3 sequence reads: CAISSKLGLEPQHF. The CDR3 coding sequence is TGTGCCATCAGTTCGAAGCTAGGGTTGGAGCCCCAGCATTTT.

The J gene is TRBJ2-7, the V gene TRBV7-2; D possibly corresponds to TRBD1 (5 bases). V was pared by 5 bases and J by 4 bases, with 12 bases between. The CDR3 is 13 residues long. Germline CDR1 SGHTA, CDR2 FQGNSA. In DNA, the CDR3 is TGTGCCAGCAGCCAAGACAGTCAGTACGAGCAGTACTTC. This codes for CASSQDSQYEQYF.

The CDR3 coding sequence is TGTGCCAGCAGTTATATCCCCTCGGGACTAGCGGGAGACAATGAGCAGTTCTTC. It is translated as CASSYIPSGLAGDNEQFF. The chain employs TRBV6-2 or TRBV6-3 and TRBJ2-1; 14 bases match TRBD2. V shed 3 bases, J shed 5 bases, and the junction held 9 bases outside the gene matches. CDR1 is MNHEY, CDR2 SVGEGT, per germline. The CDR3 loop spans 18 amino acids.